The 7 T cell receptor beta chains below come from one sample, sequenced in a study of vaccination and CD4 T cells after COVID-19. Time point of the sample: late sampling 161 to 241 days after vaccination in three convalescent patients. Each CDR3 protein is one row after TCRdb ran MiXCR on the PCR reads. Seen here are 25,000 to 35,000 distinct CDR3 sequences, 50% observed once, and the top ten hold over 4.5%. This material consisted of CD4+ T cells from blood, taken about 7 months after SARS-CoV-2 vaccination. The receptor source for this set is a human donor who had recovered from COVID-19.

The chain joins TRBV5-4 to TRBJ1-1; D is ambiguous. V gave up 0 bases and J gave up 4 bases, with 7 bases separating them. The CDR3 is 13 residues long. Germline V gene lookup returns CDR1 SGHNT and CDR2 YYREEE (reference sequence). The CDR3 loop reads CASSLDLITEAFF. Written as DNA, the CDR3 is TGTGCCAGCAGCTTGGACCTTATCACTGAAGCTTTCTTT.

As DNA, the CDR3 is TGTGCCAGCAGCGGTAGGGGCAGGGAGACCCAGTACTTC. Amino acids: CASSGRGRETQYF. The chain carries TRBV11-2 and TRBJ2-5; D is perhaps TRBD1 (5 bases). Trimming shortened V by 5 bases and J by 5 bases, and 12 bases separated the two germline ends. The CDR3 is made up of 13 amino acids. The germline gives CDR1 SGHAT, CDR2 FQNNGV.

V and J are TRBV15 and TRBJ2-1; 9 nucleotides match TRBD2. CDR3 length: 15 amino acids. J lost 5 bases, V lost 4 bases, and 6 bases had no gene match. Germline V CDR1 and CDR2: LNHNV, YYDKDF (reference sequence). CDR3 amino acids: CATSKGTSRHNEQFF. In DNA form, the CDR3 reads TGTGCCACCAGCAAAGGGACTAGCAGACACAATGAGCAGTTCTTC.

The V call is TRBV10-3, the J call TRBJ2-1, with 7 bases identical to TRBD2. V dropped 0 bases and J dropped 5; count of bases not matched to a gene: 4. CDR3 length: 15 amino acids. Germline V CDR1 and CDR2: ENHRY, SYGVKD. CDR3 loop: CAISESGGPNNEQFF. CDR3 DNA: TGTGCCATCAGTGAGTCGGGAGGGCCGAACAATGAGCAGTTCTTC.

This chain uses TRBV11-1 with TRBJ2-7; D might be TRBD1 (7 bases). In germline, CDR1 is SGHAT, CDR2 FQDESV (reference sequence). CDR3 length equals 14 residues. The V end lost 5 bases, the J end lost 2 bases, and 13 bases lay between the germline ends. CDR3 amino acids: CASSRAGGTYEQYF. The CDR3 DNA reads TGTGCCAGCAGCCGGGCAGGGGGGACCTACGAGCAGTACTTC.

In its sample, this clonotype is medium-sized. The chain links TRBV28 to TRBJ2-5, with 10 bases lining up with TRBD2. The germline CDR1 and CDR2 sequences are MDHEN and SYDVKM. The V gene end was trimmed by 3 bases and the J gene end by 2 bases; junction bases not matched to a gene: 9. The CDR3 consists of 17 residues. CDR3 amino acids: CASSLSSGRGRQETQYF. The CDR3 DNA reads as TGTGCCAGCAGTTTGTCTAGCGGGAGAGGCCGGCAAGAGACCCAGTACTTC.

The gene calls are TRBV5-8 and TRBJ2-7; D is unclear. V was pared by 0 bases and J by 2 bases, with 6 bases between. Per the germline V gene, CDR1 is SGHTS and CDR2 is YDEGEE. The CDR3 is 13 amino acids. CDR3 nucleotides: TGTGCCAGCAGCTTGGATCAGACCTACGAGCAGTACTTC. It codes for CASSLDQTYEQYF.